The rows below give T cell receptor beta chains drawn from one sample of a study of shared clonotypes between healthy human individuals. The data were produced by immunoSEQ multiplex PCR, yet TCRdb's version contains in-frame clones alone and is incomplete. The table shows more than 900,000 clones, with about four fifths occurring only once. Sequencing input: memory CD4+ T cells from PBMCs. The receptors derive from a man younger than 35 in good health. Some clones in this sample may be carry-over from other donors' samples. The conserved cysteine and the conserved F or W are not part of the CDR3 here.

J: TRBJ1-4; V: TRBV4-1; CDR3: ASSQEGGTNEKLF
J: TRBJ2-7; V: TRBV5-1; CDR3: ASRPTTGNHEQY
J: TRBJ1-1; V: TRBV18; CDR3: ASSPQANTEAF
J: TRBJ1-3; V: TRBV4-2; CDR3: ASSPTERLSGNTIY
J: TRBJ1-2; V: TRBV4-2; CDR3: ASSQEGQRGSGYT
J: TRBJ2-3; V: TRBV7-2; CDR3: ASSPSSPNTQY
J: TRBJ1-4; V: TRBV5-4; CDR3: ASSSIRGAGEKLF
J: TRBJ2-5; V: TRBV20-1; CDR3: SATLGETQY
J: TRBJ2-5; V: TRBV29-1; CDR3: SVETGETQY
J: TRBJ2-5; V: TRBV29-1; CDR3: SVEGVRGGETQY
J: TRBJ2-3; V: TRBV19; CDR3: ASSIHGRDTQY
J: TRBJ1-1; V: TRBV18; CDR3: ASSQDRDTEAF
J: TRBJ2-1; V: TRBV7-6; CDR3: ASSFLGFSSYNEQF
J: TRBJ1-4; V: TRBV15; CDR3: ATSREQREKLF
J: TRBJ2-3; V: TRBV7-2; CDR3: ASSLGSVAGGSTDTQY
J: TRBJ2-1; V: TRBV9; CDR3: ASSVLSLAGPLNEQF
J: TRBJ2-2; V: TRBV11-3; CDR3: ASSSNTGELF
J: TRBJ1-1; V: TRBV27; CDR3: ASSSLSRTVMNTEAF
J: TRBJ2-3; V: TRBV28; CDR3: ASSYTGGTDTQY
J: TRBJ2-5; V: TRBV27; CDR3: ASSGGPWETQY
J: TRBJ2-5; V: TRBV27; CDR3: ASSSTRTGWGETQY
J: TRBJ1-1; V: TRBV19; CDR3: ASSTDPRQLRRNTEAF
J: TRBJ1-4; V: TRBV5-1; CDR3: ASSSTDRGNEKLF
J: TRBJ1-1; V: TRBV30; CDR3: AWMGGNTEAF
J: TRBJ1-5; V: TRBV5-8; CDR3: ASSRDRGLAQPQH
J: TRBJ1-2; V: TRBV28; CDR3: ASSSGQPRANYGYT